This is a list of T cell receptor beta chains from one sample in a study of Ad26.COV2.S vaccination and SARS-CoV-2 variants. The assay was immunoSEQ multiplex PCR, and TCRdb's table has in-frame clones only and misses some. Among about 440,000 clones listed, 90% were seen once. The sequencing here drew on peripheral blood, taken in a trial of Ad26.COV2.S vaccine versus placebo. The receptors shown here come from a person between 18 and 65 years old who received the Ad26.COV2.S COVID-19 vaccine or a placebo. CDR3s include the opening cysteine and the closing phenylalanine or tryptophan.

J gene,V gene,CDR3 protein
TRBJ1-6,TRBV5-1,CASQSSTGTNSPLHF
TRBJ2-2,TRBV6-1,CASSERGQGVRGATGELFF
TRBJ1-6,TRBV5-6,CASSAFKDHPSSYNSPLHF
TRBJ2-2,TRBV14,CASSQVSGTGELFF
TRBJ2-7,TRBV7-8,CASSLVGRISYEQYF
TRBJ1-5,TRBV6-5,CASRQTGSNQPQHF
TRBJ2-2,TRBV5-4,CASSPADSYTGELFF
TRBJ2-7,TRBV7-2,CASSLQGGPDEQYF
TRBJ1-5,TRBV6-5,CASRGTYSNQPQHF
TRBJ2-5,TRBV7-6,CASSLSLAGGETQYF
TRBJ1-5,TRBV15,CATSSGQGGQPQHF
TRBJ2-1,TRBV6-2/TRBV6-3,CASSPGGEGRRNEQFF
TRBJ2-7,TRBV4-1,CASSQVFLAGGSSYEQYF
TRBJ1-2,TRBV28,CASRSQGFVYGYTF
TRBJ2-6,TRBV29-1,CSASSDVNSGANVLTF
TRBJ1-1,TRBV7-8,CASSLGPPGGVPEAFF
TRBJ2-2,TRBV4-1,CASSPRSGTGNTGELFF
TRBJ2-1,TRBV9,CASSVGTSGTFQFF
TRBJ2-1,TRBV6-2/TRBV6-3,CASSFLAGFRNEQFF
TRBJ2-3,TRBV9,CASSVGGSTDTQYF
TRBJ2-2,TRBV29-1,CSVRRGFGELFF
TRBJ2-2,TRBV6-2/TRBV6-3,CASSFLLNTGELFF
TRBJ2-6,TRBV3-1/TRBV3-2,CASSQRITGGAGANVLTF
TRBJ2-7,TRBV3-1/TRBV3-2,CASSQLSGTTYEQYF
TRBJ1-2,TRBV7-8,CASSLVPGNNYGYTF
TRBJ2-1,TRBV3-1/TRBV3-2,CASSLPSRRQFF
TRBJ2-7,TRBV15,CATSRDIQGREQYF
TRBJ2-7,TRBV19,CASSFAQGGVYEQYF
TRBJ2-6,TRBV7-3,CASSLPGANVLTF
TRBJ2-1,TRBV4-2,CASSRGTSGSSSYNEQFF
TRBJ2-1,TRBV27,CASSLTAGGNNEQFF
TRBJ2-7,TRBV29-1,CSALTETSYEQYF
TRBJ2-2,TRBV4-3,CASSQEGDSGRAADTGELFF
TRBJ1-5,TRBV6-2/TRBV6-3,CASSYGPRGSNQPQHF
TRBJ1-1,TRBV7-6,CASSFILGGMNTEAFF
TRBJ2-2,TRBV7-3,CASSGNTGELFF
TRBJ2-5,TRBV19,CASSSGETQYF
TRBJ1-2,TRBV19,CASSILRSSGYTF
TRBJ1-2,TRBV15,CATSRDGGASNYGYTF
TRBJ2-1,TRBV18,CASSPSGAGGIGRDYNEQFF
TRBJ1-6,TRBV11-2,CASSLGAYNSPLHF
TRBJ2-7,TRBV5-5,CASSLDGVSYEQYF
TRBJ1-5,TRBV4-1,CASSPGLTSNSNQPQHF
TRBJ1-1,TRBV18,CASSPEGWDTEAFF
TRBJ2-7,TRBV6-5,CASTPEGGGYEQYF
TRBJ2-1,TRBV30,CAWSHGQTYNEQFF
TRBJ2-3,TRBV27,CASSPVPGGSRADTQYF